This is a list of T cell receptor beta chains from one sample in a study of human T cells and chemical hapten exposure. In TCRdb, the RACE reads were re-called with MiXCR into one record per CDR3 protein. The data show 360,000 or so distinct CDR3 sequences, about 6% seen once. Sequencing was performed on whole blood, taken in connection with sensitization to the hapten diphenylcyclopropenone (DPC). The receptor set was obtained from a woman under 30 with alopecia areata. Some clones in this sample may be carry-over from other donors' samples. CDR3s include the opening cysteine and the closing phenylalanine or tryptophan. A D gene is named only where the DNA matches it firmly. Expanded clones are given a class, and other clones once, few, many or no size at all.

v_gene,j_gene,abundance,d_gene,CDR3nt,CDR3aa
TRBV9,TRBJ2-3,few,-,TGTGCCAGCAGCGTAGCTCCGATGAACACAGATACGCAGTATTTT,CASSVAPMNTDTQYF
TRBV20-1,TRBJ1-2,-,-,TGCAGTGCTAGTAGACAGCTACATAACTATGGCTACACCTTC,CSASRQLHNYGYTF
TRBV6-2/TRBV6-3,TRBJ1-5,few,TRBD1,TGTGCCAGCACCTCCAGCCGGGACAGGGACTCGTTGGGCAATCAGCCCCAGCATTTT,CASTSSRDRDSLGNQPQHF
TRBV7-2,TRBJ2-5,few,TRBD2,TGTGCCAGCAGCATCCACTCTAGCGGGGGTCTCGGGACCCAGTACTTC,CASSIHSSGGLGTQYF
TRBV18,TRBJ1-5,few,-,TGTGCCAGCTCACCTTCCGACAATCAGCCCCAGCATTTT,CASSPSDNQPQHF
TRBV20-1,TRBJ2-1,many,TRBD1,TGCAGTGCTAGAGATGCAGAGGGGGCGTCCTACAATGAGCAGTTCTTC,CSARDAEGASYNEQFF
TRBV3-1,TRBJ1-3,-,-,TGTGCCAGCAGCCAAGATGCGGTCTCTGGAAACACCATATATTTT,CASSQDAVSGNTIYF
TRBV6-1,TRBJ2-7,few,TRBD1,TGTGCCAGCAGTGAACAACAGGGGGTAGGGTCCTACGAGCAGTACTTC,CASSEQQGVGSYEQYF
TRBV6-6,TRBJ1-5,-,-,TGTGCCAGCAGTCCAGGAACCAGGGTGTCGAATCAGCCCCAGCATTTT,CASSPGTRVSNQPQHF
TRBV15,TRBJ1-4,-,-,TGTGCCACCAGCAGAGAAGACAGAGAAACTAATGAAAAACTGTTTTTT,CATSREDRETNEKLFF
TRBV6-5,TRBJ2-7,few,TRBD2,TGTGCCAGCAGTCGGGGACTAGCGGGGTTGGAGTACTTC,CASSRGLAGLEYF
TRBV7-8,TRBJ1-1,many,-,TGTGCCAGCAGCTTAAAGGGCACTGAAGCTTTCTTT,CASSLKGTEAFF
TRBV4-3,TRBJ2-6,-,-,TGCGCCAGCAGCCAAGATTATGGAGCTATCTCTGGGGCCAACGTCCTGACTTTC,CASSQDYGAISGANVLTF
TRBV7-8,TRBJ2-7,few,-,TGTGCCAGCAGCTTAGGACCTCCCCCCTACGAGCAGTACTTC,CASSLGPPPYEQYF
TRBV28,TRBJ1-3,-,-,TGTGCCAGCAGTTTACGGGTATCCGGAAACACCATATATTTT,CASSLRVSGNTIYF
TRBV7-2,TRBJ2-2,-,-,TGTGCCAGCAGCTTAGAGTTTTCAGGCGGGGAGCTGTTTTTT,CASSLEFSGGELFF
TRBV18,TRBJ1-2,many,-,TGTGCCAGCTCACCAGGCGGTCACTATGGCTACACCTTC,CASSPGGHYGYTF
TRBV21-1,TRBJ1-1,many,-,TGTGCCAGCAGCAAAGGCAAAAGCACTGAAGCTTTCTTT,CASSKGKSTEAFF
TRBV6-5,TRBJ1-1,many,-,TGTGCCAGCAGTCCTCGCGTACGGACGACGGGAAACACTGAAGCTTTCTTT,CASSPRVRTTGNTEAFF
TRBV29-1,TRBJ2-3,-,TRBD2,TGCAGCGTTACCACCCGGACTAGCGGGTTCACAGATACGCAGTATTTT,CSVTTRTSGFTDTQYF
TRBV29-1,TRBJ2-5,few,-,TGCAGCGTTGAAGATCCCCTAGAAGAGGCGGCCCCCACCCAAGAGACCCAGTACTTC,CSVEDPLEEAAPTQETQYF
TRBV7-2,TRBJ2-2,few,-,TGTGCCAGCAGCTTACGTCCTCGCACCGGGGAGCTGTTTTTT,CASSLRPRTGELFF
TRBV6-6,TRBJ2-2,-,-,TGTGCCAGCAGAAAAGGGGCGAACACCGGGGAGCTGTTTTTT,CASRKGANTGELFF
TRBV7-9,TRBJ1-4,-,-,TGTGCCAGCAGCTTAAGGGCTAATGAAAAACTGTTTTTT,CASSLRANEKLFF
TRBV5-6,TRBJ1-1,-,-,TGTGCCAGCAGCCCCGAAGGGTGGTCCGGGACGAAAGCTTTCTTT,CASSPEGWSGTKAFF
TRBV7-2,TRBJ2-3,few,-,TGTGCCAGCAGCTTAGCAATGGCGACAGCCCCCGGTGCAGATACGCAGTATTTT,CASSLAMATAPGADTQYF
TRBV6-6,TRBJ1-2,-,-,TGTGCCAGCAGTTACCCTTTTCGGGGGCAGAGCCTCCATGGCTACACCTTC,CASSYPFRGQSLHGYTF
TRBV6-1,TRBJ2-2,few,-,TGTGCCAGCAGTGAATCGGCAGACGCGAACACCGGGGAGCTGTTTTTT,CASSESADANTGELFF
TRBV6-2/TRBV6-3,TRBJ2-7,-,-,TGTGCCAACGGGCGGGGCGGATCCTACGAGCAGTACTTC,CANGRGGSYEQYF
TRBV20-1,TRBJ1-2,many,-,TGCAGTGCTAGAGACAGGGGAAACTATGGCTACACCTTC,CSARDRGNYGYTF
TRBV6-5,TRBJ1-1,many,TRBD1,TGTGCCGTATTTAGGGGGCCGAACACTGAAGCTTTCTTT,CAVFRGPNTEAFF
TRBV6-5,TRBJ1-2,many,-,TGTGCCAGCTGCAATGGCTATGGCTACACCTTC,CASCNGYGYTF
TRBV6-5,TRBJ2-1,-,TRBD1,TGTGCCAGTGTCCGGGACAGGGGGCTCAATGAGCAGTTCTTC,CASVRDRGLNEQFF
TRBV11-1,TRBJ1-6,few,-,TGTGCCAGCAGCTTAGAGGACACGAGCTCCTATAATTCACCCCTCCACTTT,CASSLEDTSSYNSPLHF
TRBV13,TRBJ1-1,many,-,TGTGCCAGCAGCTTATGGACCCCGGGGACTGAAGCTTTCTTT,CASSLWTPGTEAFF
TRBV7-2,TRBJ1-5,many,-,TGTGCCAGCAGTCCTCAGTATGATCAGCCCCAGCATTTT,CASSPQYDQPQHF
TRBV7-2,TRBJ1-1,-,-,TGTGCCAGCAGCTTAGCGGGAGGTACACGGAACACTGAAGCTTTCTTT,CASSLAGGTRNTEAFF
TRBV20-1,TRBJ1-2,many,-,TGCAGTGCTAGAGGTCGTGCAGAGCTCTATGGCTACACCTTC,CSARGRAELYGYTF
TRBV18,TRBJ1-6,few,-,TGTGCCAGCTCACCCGAAGCGGGAGGGGAACCTTCGTCACCCCTCCACTTT,CASSPEAGGEPSSPLHF
TRBV7-9,TRBJ1-2,many,-,TGTGCCAGCAGCTTAGGTTCCTATGGCTACACCTTC,CASSLGSYGYTF
TRBV21-1,TRBJ1-1,-,-,TGTGCCAGCACCAAAATCCCAGGGGAGCCTGAAGCTTTCTTT,CASTKIPGEPEAFF
TRBV7-9,TRBJ1-1,-,-,TGTGCCAGCAGCTTAAAGGGCAGCATGAACACTGAAGCTTTCTTT,CASSLKGSMNTEAFF
TRBV12-5,TRBJ1-2,many,-,TGTGCTAGTGGTTTGGTATTGGGACGACGAAACTATGGCTACACCTTC,CASGLVLGRRNYGYTF
TRBV14,TRBJ2-1,-,TRBD1,TGTGCCAGCAGCCCGATGGTGACAGGGCGGCAGTTCTTC,CASSPMVTGRQFF
TRBV14,TRBJ1-2,many,-,TGTGCCAGCAGCCAAGTACAAGGTTATGGCTACACCTTC,CASSQVQGYGYTF